This T cell receptor beta chain was identified during a study of T cell repertoires in ileal Crohn's disease (dated by TCRdb to the late 2010s). Background on the whole study: Median disease duration was around 7.9 years, and about 40% of patients were identified as active smokers at the time of surgery. Endoscopic postoperative recurrence was defined by a Rutgeerts score above i0. The study was conducted in parallel with a multicentre cohort that was designed to identify predictors of early endoscopic recurrence following ileocolonic resection. TCR repertoire analysis was done in 50 or so Crohn's disease patients from a prospective multicentre cohort. Roughly half of the patients were given postoperative therapy, with 15 to 20 on anti-TNF agents and 10 to 12 on thiopurines. A total of about 150 mucosal samples from around 60 patients were sequenced, with samples obtained at several locations on the surgical specimen and at postoperative endoscopy. All patients had surgery for a complication: stricturing disease in about 60% and penetrating disease in around 40%.

Five hundred nanograms of biopsy DNA per sample were submitted for commercial TCRB immunosequencing. A two-step, amplification bias-controlled multiplex PCR was used by Adaptive Biotechnology to amplify CDR3 regions from genomic DNA. Primers for every V and J gene segment were used in the first PCR, and barcodes and Illumina adapters were added in the second PCR. An Illumina instrument was used to sequence the CDR3 libraries. The authors processed their data as follows. Vendor-provided pipelines were combined with custom analysis of raw data in R/Bioconductor under R version 3.3.0. Clonality, which ranges from 0 to 1, was calculated as the inverse of the normalised Shannon entropy across all productive clones. High-frequency clones were defined as the repertoire share of the top 100 clones, retaining only clones passing a 95% confidence test. Overlap between samples was measured with the Morisita-Horn index, while repertoire diversity was measured with the Simpson index. The source is immuneACCESS, and TCRdb retained only in-frame sequences with V and J called. Part of the clones is not carried over; for the studies checked, unresolved V genes explain less than half of this, and the remainder is unexplained. The V and J calls and clone size come from that table; D and trimming were worked out from the DNA. Across this sample there are under 8,500 clones, with over 80% seen only once. The top ten clonotypes cover roughly 4.7% of the sample.

General study outcomes and caveats: More high-frequency clones were carried by sorted CD8 T cells than by CD4 T cells, suggesting that mucosal expansions were mainly CD8. Mucosal CD4 and CD8 T cells were sorted and sequenced only in a subgroup of patients, whose size was not stated. Compared with non-smokers, patients who were active smokers at surgery showed a significantly higher proportion of clonal expansions (roughly 24% vs 19%, p=0.02). Endoscopic recurrence was found to be associated with higher high-frequency clone percentages at surgery, and recurrence was observed in all patients with clonality above 26.8% (18/57).

Adults with ileal or ileocolonic Crohn's disease and an indication for ileocolonic resection were eligible for inclusion. Before DNA extraction, whole ileal mucosal biopsies were kept frozen at -80 degrees C. Genomic DNA was isolated from frozen whole biopsies using a TRizol-based method, and the DNA was quantified with a NanoDrop 2000 spectrophotometer. About this clone itself: The specificity of this receptor is unknown. No much larger clone exists at a distance of one base, and base qualities are not known.

This TCR was recovered from an adult with Crohn's disease. Sequenced material: ileal tissue.

The base sequence is TGTGCCAGCAGTGAACAGGGGCTATATCCCTCCTACGAGCAGTACTTC. Translated, it gives CASSEQGLYPSYEQYF. The chain is assembled from TRBV6-1 and TRBJ2-7; a tentative D call is TRBD1 (6 bases match). V loses 2 bases, J loses 0 bases, and the germline ends lie 14 bases apart. The germline V gene provides CDR1 MNHNS and CDR2 SASEGT. The CDR3, from cysteine to phenylalanine, totals 16 residues. The DNA shown is the 48-base CDR3, in frame from base 1.